This T cell receptor beta chain was sequenced for a study of T-cell reconstitution after alpha-beta-depleted transplantation in children. This clonotype was recorded at least ten times. The antigen remains unidentified. Construction of the TCRbeta library involved unique molecular identifiers. Using its own MiXCR run on the PCR reads, TCRdb lists one record per CDR3 protein. The sample contains hundreds of thousands of distinct CDR3 sequences, 20% to 25% of which appear only once. Study results and caveats: Newly produced T cells mostly provided counts and TCRbeta diversity after one year, as hyperexpanded clones declined.

Trimming shortened V by 2 bases and J by 0 bases, and 13 bases separated the two germline ends. This CDR3 spans 16 amino acids. V and J are TRBV12-3 or TRBV12-4 and TRBJ1-1; D unclear. Sequences were derived from PBMCs, mostly from graft donor cells, sampled 360 days after TCRalphabeta/CD19-depleted stem cell transplant. The TCR sequence derives from a boy in the first two years of life who had a stem cell transplant for acute myeloid leukemia, so the T cells may come from the graft donor. CDR3 protein: CASSLSGIDMNTEAFF. DNA for the CDR3: TGTGCCAGCAGTTTAAGTGGGATAGACATGAACACTGAAGCTTTCTTT.